This T cell receptor beta chain was documented in a study of blood T cell repertoires in COVID-19. Study context: The samples span acute and convalescent COVID-19 from the United States, Italy and Spain.

Original processing methods: Reference gene primers were amplified, and this amplification served to estimate nucleated cell counts. TCRdb keeps only in-frame clones here, not all; method: immunoSEQ multiplex PCR. Clone size and the V and J calls come from that table; the DNA yielded D and trimming. This table holds about 160,000 clones, 92% found once. In Seattle, patients joined the study during active infection and were tracked longitudinally. Germline V gene sequence: CDR1 MNHEY, CDR2 SVGAGI. CDR3 length: 13 amino acids. Trimming removed 6 bases at V and 4 bases at J, with 10 bases between. This chain connects TRBV6-5 to TRBJ2-1; weak D call: TRBD1 (6 bases). The sample comprised peripheral blood. The receptor was isolated from a man aged 30 to 45 with COVID-19, enrolled during active disease. The CDR3 loop reads CASSGTTYNEQFF. CDR3 DNA: TGTGCCAGCAGCGGGACAACTTACAATGAGCAGTTCTTC.